Below, 16 T cell receptor beta chains from the same sample are listed, as sequenced in a study of human T cells and chemical hapten exposure. Via MiXCR, TCRdb re-called the RACE reads, giving one row per CDR3 protein. The profile shows roughly 40,000 distinct CDR3 sequences, around 9% of them singletons. Time point meaning: patch test 2, 6 weeks after DPC sensitization. Treatment meaning: therapeutic diphenylcyclopropenone sensitization with weekly scalp DPC. The input for sequencing was whole blood, taken in connection with sensitization to the hapten diphenylcyclopropenone (DPC). Receptors originate from a woman aged 40 to 50 with alopecia areata. Some clones in this sample may be carry-over from other donors' samples.

This clonotype was picked up many times. The chain joins TRBV6-1 to TRBJ1-3; D gene ambiguous. Germline loops: CDR1 MNHNS, CDR2 SASEGT. V was pared by 7 bases and J by 0 bases, with 4 bases between. CDR3 length: 12 amino acids. For the CDR3, the DNA is TGTGCCAGCATCCGCTCTGGAAACACCATATATTTT. Its translation: CASIRSGNTIYF.

V is TRBV12-5 and J is TRBJ2-7, with a possible D match to TRBD2 (6 bases). V lost 6 bases, J lost 7 bases, and 13 bases lay in between. The CDR3 loop spans 12 amino acids. Germline V gene data show CDR1 as LGHNT and CDR2 as FRNRAP. The CDR3: CASGRGGGEQYF. In DNA form, the CDR3 reads TGTGCTAGTGGACGCGGTGGAGGGGAGCAGTACTTC.

This clonotype occurred many times. The chain carries TRBV12-3 or TRBV12-4 and TRBJ2-2; D perhaps matches TRBD2 (6 bases). There are 16 residues in the CDR3. The ends were cut back, 4 bases at V and 4 bases at J, with 16 bases in the middle. The CDR3 sequence is CASSSRGRGITGELFF. In DNA, the CDR3 is TGTGCCAGCAGTTCGAGGGGACGGGGGATCACCGGGGAGCTGTTTTTT.

This clonotype was detected many times. V and J are TRBV29-1 and TRBJ2-3; D is unresolved. The V end lost 4 bases, the J end lost 0 bases, and 11 bases lay between the germline ends. CDR3 size: 14 residues. Germline CDR1 reads SQVTM; CDR2 reads ANQGSEA. The CDR3 loop is CSVGSAHSTDTQYF. CDR3 in DNA: TGCAGCGTTGGATCGGCTCATAGCACAGATACGCAGTATTTT.

This clonotype showed up many times. The gene calls are TRBV2 and TRBJ1-2, with TRBD1 matching over 7 bases. Germline V lookup: CDR1 SNHLY, CDR2 FYNNEI. The CDR3 covers 15 residues. The J segment lost 4 bases and the V segment lost 8 bases, leaving 13 bases of the junction unmatched. CDR3 DNA: TGTGCCAGCCGAGCGTACACAGGGGCCAGCTATGGCTACACCTTC. Its translation: CASRAYTGASYGYTF.

CDR3 sequence: CSVVQESYEQYF. CDR3 DNA: TGCAGCGTTGTACAGGAGAGCTACGAGCAGTACTTC. The chain couples TRBV29-1 to TRBJ2-7, with D maybe TRBD1 (5 bases). Germline lookup yields CDR1 SQVTM and CDR2 ANQGSEA. The CDR3 sequence is 12 residues long. Trimming left V 4 bases short and J 3 bases short, with 10 bases between.

This clonotype was seen repeatedly, ten times or more. The CDR3 bases are TGTGCCAGCAGCCCCCGACTAGCGGGGGGTGGCATGGCGAATGAGCAGTTCTTC. Its protein is CASSPRLAGGGMANEQFF. The chain is built from TRBV11-1 and TRBJ2-1; 13 nucleotides align to TRBD2. Germline CDR1 is SGHAT and CDR2 is FQDESV (reference sequence). V lost 5 bases and J lost 7; bases outside the gene matches: 14. This CDR3 contains 18 residues.

This clonotype was seen repeatedly, ten times or more. V usage is TRBV10-3 and J usage is TRBJ1-6; D ambiguous. V was cut by 3 bases and J by 2 bases, with 8 bases left in between. This CDR3 has 15 amino acids. CDR1 is ENHRY, CDR2 SYGVKD, per germline. CDR3 in amino acids: CAISDGRPYNSPLHF. CDR3 nucleotides: TGTGCCATCAGTGATGGCAGGCCCTATAATTCACCCCTCCACTTT.

This clonotype has at least ten counts. The chain recombines TRBV7-7 with TRBJ2-3, with D uncertain. The length of the CDR3 is 14 residues. The ends were cut back, 2 bases at V and 2 bases at J, with 8 bases in the middle. Germline V CDR1 and CDR2: SSHAT, FNYEAQ (reference sequence). The CDR3 DNA sequence: TGTGCCAGCAGCTTATCAGTTAACACAGATACGCAGTATTTT. This codes for CASSLSVNTDTQYF. Full variable domain (remainder filled in from reference TRBV7-7 and TRBJ2-3): GAGVSQSPRYKVTKRGQDVTLRCDPISSHATLYWYQQALGQGPEFLTYFNYEAQPDKSGLPSDRFSAERPEGSISTLTIQRTEQRDSAMYRCASSLSVNTDTQYFGPGTRLTVL.

In this sample, this clonotype turned up many times. V and J are TRBV12-3 or TRBV12-4 and TRBJ2-1; D might be TRBD2 (6 bases). V dropped 5 bases and J dropped 0 bases, with 17 bases sitting between them. This CDR3 region has 17 residues. DNA for the CDR3: TGTGCCAGCAGTAAAACCACCGGGACTGACTCCTACAATGAGCAGTTCTTC. Amino acids: CASSKTTGTDSYNEQFF.

This clonotype was seen many times. V gene TRBV6-5 combines with J gene TRBJ2-3; D unresolved. V dropped 0 bases and J dropped 4 bases, with 14 bases sitting between them. This CDR3 region has 16 residues. Germline CDR1 reads MNHEY; CDR2 reads SVGAGI. The CDR3, as DNA: TGTGCCAGCAGTTACTCGCTCGAGCCCGAGGCAGATACGCAGTATTTT. As protein: CASSYSLEPEADTQYF.

This clonotype has a count of ten or more. The chain joins TRBV30 to TRBJ1-2; D is undetermined. V was shortened by 1 base and J by 8 bases, with 11 bases between the two germline ends. In germline, CDR1 is GTSNPN, CDR2 SVGIG (reference sequence). The CDR3 has 12 residues. CDR3 nucleotides: TGTGCCTGGAGTGGCGGAACAGTCGGCTACACCTTC. Amino acid sequence: CAWSGGTVGYTF.

This clonotype has a count of ten or more. The genes are TRBV29-1 and TRBJ2-7; D might be TRBD2 (5 bases). Trimming stripped 2 bases from V and 4 bases from J, with 12 bases between. Per the germline V gene, CDR1 is SQVTM and CDR2 is ANQGSEA. This CDR3 has 13 amino acids. The CDR3 bases are TGCAGCGTTGAAAGGCGGTCGGGGTACGAGCAGTACTTC. It translates to CSVERRSGYEQYF.

The chain is built from TRBV12-3 or TRBV12-4 and TRBJ1-1; TRBD1 matches 7 bases. V lost 6 bases to trimming and J lost 2 bases; unmatched junction nucleotides: 6. The CDR3 is 14 residues long. CDR3 nucleotide sequence: TGTGCCAGCAGACCGGGACAGAGTAACACTGAAGCTTTCTTT. This encodes CASRPGQSNTEAFF.

This clonotype appeared many times. V is TRBV30 and J is TRBJ2-7; D may be TRBD1 (6 bases). The V end lost 0 bases, the J end lost 2 bases, and 11 bases lay between the germline ends. Germline lookup yields CDR1 GTSNPN and CDR2 SVGIG (reference sequence). The CDR3 totals 14 residues. The CDR3, as DNA: TGTGCCTGGAGTGTGACAGGTACTACCTACGAGCAGTACTTC. Its translation: CAWSVTGTTYEQYF.

This chain uses TRBV7-3 with TRBJ2-6; D is unclear. The CDR3 contains 16 residues. V dropped 3 bases and J dropped 2 bases, with 11 bases sitting between them. Germline CDR1 reads SGHTA; CDR2 reads FQGTGA. CDR3 bases: TGTGCCAGCAGCTTCGACCCGCCACCTGGGGCCAACGTCCTGACTTTC. Protein: CASSFDPPPGANVLTF.